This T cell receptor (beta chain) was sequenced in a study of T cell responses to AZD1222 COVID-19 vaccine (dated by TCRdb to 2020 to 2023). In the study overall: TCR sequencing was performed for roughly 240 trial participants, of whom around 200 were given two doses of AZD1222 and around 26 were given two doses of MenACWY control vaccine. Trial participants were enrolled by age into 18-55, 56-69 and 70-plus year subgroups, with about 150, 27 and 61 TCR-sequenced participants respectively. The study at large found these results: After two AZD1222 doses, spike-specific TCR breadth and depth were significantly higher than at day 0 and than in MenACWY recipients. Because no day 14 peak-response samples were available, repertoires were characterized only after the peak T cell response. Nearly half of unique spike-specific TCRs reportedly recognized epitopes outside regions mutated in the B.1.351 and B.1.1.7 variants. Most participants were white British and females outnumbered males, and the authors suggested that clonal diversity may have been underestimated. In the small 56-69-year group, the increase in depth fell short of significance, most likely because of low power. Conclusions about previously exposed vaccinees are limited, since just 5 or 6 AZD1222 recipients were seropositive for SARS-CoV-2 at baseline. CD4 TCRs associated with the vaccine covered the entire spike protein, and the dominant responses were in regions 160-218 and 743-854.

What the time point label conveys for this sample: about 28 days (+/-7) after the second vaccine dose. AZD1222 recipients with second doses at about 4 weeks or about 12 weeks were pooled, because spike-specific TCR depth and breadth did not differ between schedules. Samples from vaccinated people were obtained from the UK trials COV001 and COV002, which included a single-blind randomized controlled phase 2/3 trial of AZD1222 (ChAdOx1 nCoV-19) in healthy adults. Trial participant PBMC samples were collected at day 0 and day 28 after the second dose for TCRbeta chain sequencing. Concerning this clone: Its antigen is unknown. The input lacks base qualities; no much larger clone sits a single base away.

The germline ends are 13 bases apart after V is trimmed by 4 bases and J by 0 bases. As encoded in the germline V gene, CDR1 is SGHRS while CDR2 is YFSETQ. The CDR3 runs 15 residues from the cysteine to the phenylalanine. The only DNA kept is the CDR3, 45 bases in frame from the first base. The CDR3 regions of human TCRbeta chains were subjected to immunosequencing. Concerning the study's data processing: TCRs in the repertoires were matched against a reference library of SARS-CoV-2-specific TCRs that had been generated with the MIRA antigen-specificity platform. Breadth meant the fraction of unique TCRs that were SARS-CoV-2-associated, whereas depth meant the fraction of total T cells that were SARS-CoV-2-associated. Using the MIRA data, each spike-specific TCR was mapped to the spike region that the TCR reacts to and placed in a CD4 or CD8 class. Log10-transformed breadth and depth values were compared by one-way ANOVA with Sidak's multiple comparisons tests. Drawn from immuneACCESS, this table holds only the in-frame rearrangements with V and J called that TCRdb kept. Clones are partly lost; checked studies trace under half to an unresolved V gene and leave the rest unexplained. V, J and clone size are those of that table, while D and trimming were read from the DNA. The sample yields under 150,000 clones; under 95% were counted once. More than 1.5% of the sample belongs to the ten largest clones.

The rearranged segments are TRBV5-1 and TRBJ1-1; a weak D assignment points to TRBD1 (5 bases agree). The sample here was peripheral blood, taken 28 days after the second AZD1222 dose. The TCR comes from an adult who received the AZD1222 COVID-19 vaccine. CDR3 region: CASSRGGVMNTEAFF. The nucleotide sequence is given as TGCGCCAGCAGCAGAGGAGGGGTCATGAACACTGAAGCTTTCTTT.